The rows below give T cell receptor beta chains drawn from one sample of a study of OX40 agonist ivuxolimab in advanced cancers. TCRdb keeps only in-frame clones here, not all; method: immunoSEQ multiplex PCR. This table holds roughly 48,000 clones, 79% found once. The source material was CD4+ or CD8+ T cells sorted from blood, sampled in a trial of the OX40 agonist ivuxolimab. The receptors here all came from an adult with an advanced solid tumor such as melanoma, head and neck, liver or kidney cancer. The CDR3 runs from the conserved cysteine through the conserved F or W. The order of the fields is CDR3 protein, CDR3 DNA, V gene, D gene, J gene, clone size. The D gene is left open where the match is weak. Size tells how often a clone was seen (once, few, many) or the class of an expanded clone, and some rows leave it out.

CDR3 protein: CASSLTATGGRGYTF
CDR3 DNA: TGTGCCAGCAGCTTAACCGCAACAGGGGGCCGTGGCTACACCTTC
V gene: TRBV7-2
D gene: TRBD1
J gene: TRBJ1-2
clone size: -

CDR3 protein: CASSARQKTVTEAFF
CDR3 DNA: TGTGCCAGCAGCGCACGACAGAAGACCGTCACTGAAGCTTTCTTT
V gene: TRBV5-4
D gene: -
J gene: TRBJ1-1
clone size: -

CDR3 protein: CASSYRDRKETQYF
CDR3 DNA: TGTGCCAGCAGCTACCGGGACAGAAAAGAGACCCAGTACTTC
V gene: TRBV7-8
D gene: TRBD1
J gene: TRBJ2-5
clone size: -

CDR3 protein: CASRREVFSGNTIYF
CDR3 DNA: TGCGCCAGCAGGAGGGAAGTATTCTCCGGAAACACCATATATTTT
V gene: TRBV5-1
D gene: -
J gene: TRBJ1-3
clone size: -

CDR3 protein: CASVGVGENEQYF
CDR3 DNA: TGTGCCAGCGTGGGGGTAGGGGAGAACGAGCAGTACTTC
V gene: TRBV6-5
D gene: -
J gene: TRBJ2-7
clone size: -

CDR3 protein: CASSLVGLRNTIYF
CDR3 DNA: TGTGCCAGCAGCTTAGTAGGGCTACGAAACACCATATATTTT
V gene: TRBV7-2
D gene: -
J gene: TRBJ1-3
clone size: few

CDR3 protein: CASRRRMGGATDTQYF
CDR3 DNA: TGTGCCAGCAGGCGGCGGATGGGCGGGGCAACAGATACGCAGTATTTT
V gene: TRBV2
D gene: -
J gene: TRBJ2-3
clone size: -

CDR3 protein: CASSPTLSTLTYEQYF
CDR3 DNA: TGTGCCAGCAGCCCGACCCTTTCGACCCTTACCTACGAGCAGTACTTC
V gene: TRBV11-2
D gene: -
J gene: TRBJ2-7
clone size: -

CDR3 protein: CSVREPGEQFF
CDR3 DNA: TGCAGCGTTCGGGAGCCGGGAGAGCAGTTCTTC
V gene: TRBV29-1
D gene: -
J gene: TRBJ2-1
clone size: -

CDR3 protein: CASSWGRVGYGYTF
CDR3 DNA: TGTGCCAGCAGTTGGGGCAGGGTAGGCTATGGCTACACCTTC
V gene: TRBV27
D gene: -
J gene: TRBJ1-2
clone size: -

CDR3 protein: CASRKGDRGSTDTQYF
CDR3 DNA: TGTGCCAGCAGAAAAGGGGACAGGGGAAGCACAGATACGCAGTATTTT
V gene: TRBV27
D gene: TRBD1
J gene: TRBJ2-3
clone size: -

CDR3 protein: CASSLGQGTEAFF
CDR3 DNA: TGTGCCAGCAGCTTAGGACAGGGGACTGAAGCTTTCTTT
V gene: TRBV7-6
D gene: TRBD1
J gene: TRBJ1-1
clone size: few

CDR3 protein: CASSLLVYRGDTEAFF
CDR3 DNA: TGTGCCAGCAGCTTGTTGGTGTACAGGGGCGACACTGAAGCTTTCTTT
V gene: TRBV5-8
D gene: TRBD1
J gene: TRBJ1-1
clone size: -

CDR3 protein: CASSWASGGEASTDTQYF
CDR3 DNA: TGCGCCAGCAGCTGGGCTAGCGGGGGGGAAGCTAGCACAGATACGCAGTATTTT
V gene: TRBV5-1
D gene: TRBD2
J gene: TRBJ2-3
clone size: -

CDR3 protein: CASSQDLGQGYSPLHF
CDR3 DNA: TGTGCCAGCAGCCAAGATTTGGGACAGGGGTATTCACCCCTCCACTTT
V gene: TRBV4-2
D gene: TRBD1
J gene: TRBJ1-6
clone size: -

CDR3 protein: CASRSNIAGPRFTYEQYF
CDR3 DNA: TGTGCCAGCAGATCGAATATCGCGGGACCTAGATTTACCTACGAGCAGTACTTC
V gene: TRBV27
D gene: -
J gene: TRBJ2-7
clone size: -

CDR3 protein: CATEIAGNEKLFF
CDR3 DNA: TGTGCCACCGAGATCGCCGGTAATGAAAAACTGTTTTTT
V gene: TRBV7-9
D gene: -
J gene: TRBJ1-4
clone size: few

CDR3 protein: CASSLITATEAFF
CDR3 DNA: TGCGCCAGCAGCTTGATAACCGCCACTGAAGCTTTCTTT
V gene: TRBV5-1
D gene: -
J gene: TRBJ1-1
clone size: few

CDR3 protein: CASRSSQDRKNTEAFF
CDR3 DNA: TGTGCCAGCAGGAGTAGCCAGGACAGGAAGAACACTGAAGCTTTCTTT
V gene: TRBV6-6
D gene: TRBD1
J gene: TRBJ1-1
clone size: -

CDR3 protein: CASSPYVSVPNEQFF
CDR3 DNA: TGTGCCAGCTCACCATACGTATCAGTGCCCAATGAGCAGTTCTTC
V gene: TRBV18
D gene: -
J gene: TRBJ2-1
clone size: -

CDR3 protein: CATAEGTDTQYF
CDR3 DNA: TGTGCCACGGCTGAAGGCACAGATACGCAGTATTTT
V gene: TRBV10-3
D gene: -
J gene: TRBJ2-3
clone size: -

CDR3 protein: CARSLLGAQPGNTIYF
CDR3 DNA: TGTGCCAGAAGCTTGTTGGGGGCGCAGCCCGGAAACACCATATATTTT
V gene: TRBV5-3
D gene: -
J gene: TRBJ1-3
clone size: -

CDR3 protein: CASSVAGRGSPLHF
CDR3 DNA: TGTGCCAGCAGCGTGGCCGGGAGAGGGTCACCCCTCCACTTT
V gene: TRBV9
D gene: -
J gene: TRBJ1-6
clone size: -

CDR3 protein: CARWGQQETQYF
CDR3 DNA: TGTGCCAGATGGGGGCAGCAAGAGACCCAGTACTTC
V gene: TRBV7-4
D gene: -
J gene: TRBJ2-5
clone size: -

CDR3 protein: CASSLGWNEQFF
CDR3 DNA: TGTGCCAGCAGCCTTGGGTGGAATGAGCAGTTCTTC
V gene: TRBV28
D gene: -
J gene: TRBJ2-1
clone size: -

CDR3 protein: CASRLGLAGKDTQYF
CDR3 DNA: TGTGCCAGCAGGCTGGGGCTAGCGGGTAAAGATACGCAGTATTTT
V gene: TRBV11-2
D gene: TRBD2
J gene: TRBJ2-3
clone size: medium-sized

CDR3 protein: CASSQDSRRWSRNTGELFF
CDR3 DNA: TGTGCCAGCAGCCAAGACAGTAGGAGGTGGAGTAGGAACACCGGGGAGCTGTTTTTT
V gene: TRBV14
D gene: -
J gene: TRBJ2-2
clone size: -

CDR3 protein: CASSQGVRQNEQFF
CDR3 DNA: TGCGCCAGCAGCCAAGGAGTCAGGCAGAATGAGCAGTTCTTC
V gene: TRBV4-3
D gene: -
J gene: TRBJ2-1
clone size: -

CDR3 protein: CASREDGAGRNYGYTF
CDR3 DNA: TGTGCCAGCAGAGAGGACGGCGCAGGGCGAAACTATGGCTACACCTTC
V gene: TRBV2
D gene: -
J gene: TRBJ1-2
clone size: once

CDR3 protein: CASSSRGSGEQYF
CDR3 DNA: TGTGCCAGCAGCTCCCGGGGGTCAGGCGAGCAGTACTTC
V gene: TRBV12-1
D gene: -
J gene: TRBJ2-7
clone size: -

CDR3 protein: CAWSGGGGAFF
CDR3 DNA: TGTGCCTGGAGTGGGGGAGGGGGAGCTTTCTTT
V gene: TRBV30
D gene: -
J gene: TRBJ1-1
clone size: few

CDR3 protein: CASSSGANVLTF
CDR3 DNA: TGTGCCAGCAGCTCGGGAGCCAACGTCCTGACTTTC
V gene: TRBV5-4
D gene: -
J gene: TRBJ2-6
clone size: -

CDR3 protein: CASSRTGHDNQPQHF
CDR3 DNA: TGTGCCAGCAGCAGGACAGGCCACGACAATCAGCCCCAGCATTTT
V gene: TRBV11-2
D gene: TRBD1
J gene: TRBJ1-5
clone size: -

CDR3 protein: CASSMRYNEQFF
CDR3 DNA: TGTGCCAGCAGCATGAGATACAATGAGCAGTTCTTC
V gene: TRBV7-9
D gene: -
J gene: TRBJ2-1
clone size: -

CDR3 protein: CATKGQGAALDGYTF
CDR3 DNA: TGTGCCACTAAGGGACAGGGGGCGGCCCTGGATGGCTACACCTTC
V gene: TRBV6-1
D gene: TRBD1
J gene: TRBJ1-2
clone size: -

CDR3 protein: CASSLSGAPGYTF
CDR3 DNA: TGTGCCAGCAGCCTCTCGGGGGCGCCTGGCTACACCTTC
V gene: TRBV7-2
D gene: -
J gene: TRBJ1-2
clone size: once

CDR3 protein: CASSLATTDTQYF
CDR3 DNA: TGCGCCAGCAGCCTCGCGACCACAGATACGCAGTATTTT
V gene: TRBV4-3
D gene: -
J gene: TRBJ2-3
clone size: -

CDR3 protein: CASSQDWRRNTGELFF
CDR3 DNA: TGCGCCAGCAGCCAAGATTGGCGCAGAAACACCGGGGAGCTGTTTTTT
V gene: TRBV4-1
D gene: -
J gene: TRBJ2-2
clone size: -

CDR3 protein: CASSLRAPGQGKYGYTF
CDR3 DNA: TGTGCCAGCAGTTTAAGAGCCCCGGGACAGGGAAAGTATGGCTACACCTTC
V gene: TRBV27
D gene: TRBD1
J gene: TRBJ1-2
clone size: -

CDR3 protein: CASSLGLEPQETQYF
CDR3 DNA: TGTGCCAGCAGCTTGGGTCTGGAACCCCAAGAGACCCAGTACTTC
V gene: TRBV11-3
D gene: -
J gene: TRBJ2-5
clone size: -

CDR3 protein: CASKLGFGSTEGEQYF
CDR3 DNA: TGTGCCAGTAAGCTTGGGTTTGGGTCAACCGAGGGCGAGCAGTACTTC
V gene: TRBV18
D gene: -
J gene: TRBJ2-7
clone size: -

CDR3 protein: CASSQTGGTTPLHF
CDR3 DNA: TGTGCCAGCAGCCAGACAGGGGGCACGACACCCCTCCACTTT
V gene: TRBV7-2
D gene: TRBD1
J gene: TRBJ1-6
clone size: -

CDR3 protein: CASSFLSGDSYEQYF
CDR3 DNA: TGTGCCAGCAGCTTCTTAAGCGGAGACTCCTACGAGCAGTACTTC
V gene: TRBV5-4
D gene: -
J gene: TRBJ2-7
clone size: once

CDR3 protein: CASTPPLRQGRENYGYTF
CDR3 DNA: TGTGCCAGCACTCCGCCGCTTAGGCAGGGGAGGGAGAACTATGGCTACACCTTC
V gene: TRBV2
D gene: -
J gene: TRBJ1-2
clone size: -